This is a list of T cell receptor beta chains from one sample in a study of STAT5B mutations in CD4+ large granular lymphocyte leukemia. The protocol was immunoSEQ multiplex PCR, while the TCRdb copy is restricted to in-frame clones and leaves out a portion. Found here are 23,000 or so clones, about three quarters of them singletons; the top ten hold 0.65%. The sequenced sample consisted of CD4+ T cells from blood buffy coats. Receptors were obtained from a human donor in good health. CDR3s include the opening cysteine and the closing phenylalanine or tryptophan. Each record gives: J gene, V gene, CDR3 protein.

J gene: TRBJ2-5
V gene: TRBV27
CDR3 protein: CASRPTPGLAGMGQETQYF

J gene: TRBJ1-2
V gene: TRBV5-1
CDR3 protein: CASSVGTGYGYTF

J gene: TRBJ1-1
V gene: TRBV5-8
CDR3 protein: CASSLEAGGTEAFF

J gene: TRBJ2-4
V gene: TRBV7-2
CDR3 protein: CASSGLAKNIQYF

J gene: TRBJ2-3
V gene: TRBV6-4
CDR3 protein: CASSLSGTNTQYF

J gene: TRBJ1-1
V gene: TRBV7-2
CDR3 protein: CASSPRGMSTEAFF

J gene: TRBJ2-3
V gene: TRBV7-6
CDR3 protein: CASSLLSAGSDTQYF

J gene: .
V gene: TRBV6-5
CDR3 protein: CASSKTGDSYEQYF

J gene: TRBJ1-1
V gene: TRBV30
CDR3 protein: CAWSATVNTEAFF

J gene: .
V gene: TRBV6-5
CDR3 protein: CASSRRSGDYEQYF

J gene: TRBJ1-1
V gene: TRBV28
CDR3 protein: CASSIPRGVSTEAFF

J gene: TRBJ2-7
V gene: TRBV2
CDR3 protein: CASTITAYEQYF

J gene: TRBJ1-5
V gene: TRBV7-2
CDR3 protein: CASSLSGQDNQPQHF

J gene: TRBJ1-2
V gene: TRBV27
CDR3 protein: CASSPTGVYGYTF

J gene: TRBJ1-1
V gene: TRBV6-6
CDR3 protein: CASSRTDSKNTEAFF

J gene: TRBJ1-6
V gene: TRBV28
CDR3 protein: CASSFRGGYNSPLHF

J gene: TRBJ2-1
V gene: TRBV7-9
CDR3 protein: CASSLASLRRGFYNEQFF

J gene: TRBJ2-1
V gene: TRBV5-1
CDR3 protein: CASSYRDRGSHNEQFF

J gene: TRBJ1-1
V gene: TRBV6-5
CDR3 protein: CASRRTGQNTEAFF

J gene: TRBJ2-2
V gene: TRBV11-1
CDR3 protein: CASSLARRGDARTGELFF

J gene: TRBJ2-1
V gene: TRBV7-8
CDR3 protein: CASSSVGTYNEQFF

J gene: TRBJ2-3
V gene: TRBV5-4
CDR3 protein: CASSLLLAGHTQYF

J gene: TRBJ2-7
V gene: TRBV16
CDR3 protein: CASSQYGQNYEQYF

J gene: TRBJ2-3
V gene: TRBV5-6
CDR3 protein: CASSFLWVSGGRTDTQYF

J gene: TRBJ1-1
V gene: TRBV5-4
CDR3 protein: CASSWDRDRGAFF

J gene: TRBJ2-7
V gene: TRBV4-1
CDR3 protein: CASRTGSEQYF

J gene: TRBJ1-1
V gene: TRBV16
CDR3 protein: CASSPRVDRGTEAFF

J gene: TRBJ2-3
V gene: TRBV19
CDR3 protein: CASSGRGGTDTQYF

J gene: TRBJ1-1
V gene: TRBV11-3
CDR3 protein: CASSPRQGWTEAFF

J gene: TRBJ1-1
V gene: TRBV11-3
CDR3 protein: CASSLGAGANTEAFF

J gene: TRBJ2-5
V gene: TRBV2
CDR3 protein: CASSSRGGGETQYF

J gene: TRBJ2-3
V gene: TRBV10-3
CDR3 protein: CAISAGTASTDTQYF

J gene: TRBJ2-7
V gene: TRBV10-3
CDR3 protein: CAIAGQGAGEQYF

J gene: TRBJ1-1
V gene: TRBV18
CDR3 protein: CASSPTGTGGLSEAFF

J gene: .
V gene: TRBV7-2
CDR3 protein: CASSRPSSYEQYF

J gene: TRBJ1-2
V gene: TRBV5-8
CDR3 protein: CASTRTRGNYGYTF

J gene: TRBJ2-1
V gene: TRBV13
CDR3 protein: CASSSDRGRNNEQFF

J gene: TRBJ1-5
V gene: TRBV27
CDR3 protein: CASSARTGGVLDQPQHF

J gene: TRBJ2-7
V gene: TRBV7-8
CDR3 protein: CASSWDRPPSYEQYF

J gene: TRBJ2-1
V gene: TRBV27
CDR3 protein: CASKADPSSYNEQFF

J gene: TRBJ2-6
V gene: TRBV20-1
CDR3 protein: CGGSGANVLTF

J gene: TRBJ2-1
V gene: TRBV6-6
CDR3 protein: CASSYVSSSAEQFF

J gene: TRBJ1-1
V gene: TRBV18
CDR3 protein: CASSPTGGNTEAFF

J gene: TRBJ1-2
V gene: TRBV5-4
CDR3 protein: CASSLVGQGDYTF

J gene: TRBJ2-7
V gene: TRBV28
CDR3 protein: CASTQGYEQYF

J gene: TRBJ2-2
V gene: TRBV5-1
CDR3 protein: CASSLRTVGELFF

J gene: TRBJ1-5
V gene: TRBV5-5
CDR3 protein: CASSSTKQITNQPQHF

J gene: TRBJ2-3
V gene: TRBV7-2
CDR3 protein: CASSLAGTAFSTDTQYF

J gene: TRBJ2-7
V gene: TRBV6-5
CDR3 protein: CASSHGLGSYEQYF

J gene: TRBJ2-4
V gene: TRBV11-3
CDR3 protein: CASSLARVDGHARVNIQYF

J gene: TRBJ1-2
V gene: TRBV20-1
CDR3 protein: CSAWGGSYTF

J gene: TRBJ2-3
V gene: TRBV6-5
CDR3 protein: CASRDGGGGANTQYF

J gene: TRBJ2-7
V gene: TRBV7-2
CDR3 protein: CASSLAGTSGSYEQYF

J gene: TRBJ1-5
V gene: TRBV6-1
CDR3 protein: CASSGARTLGNQPQHF

J gene: TRBJ2-1
V gene: TRBV6-6
CDR3 protein: CASSRRGAEQFF

J gene: TRBJ1-2
V gene: TRBV5-1
CDR3 protein: CASSLAGIDYGYTF

J gene: TRBJ1-2
V gene: TRBV30
CDR3 protein: CAWSGSGGENYGYTF

J gene: TRBJ2-7
V gene: TRBV28
CDR3 protein: CASSLGGGASYEQYF

J gene: TRBJ1-1
V gene: TRBV5-6
CDR3 protein: CASSLGQGVRKNTEAFF

J gene: TRBJ2-2
V gene: TRBV30
CDR3 protein: CAWSVTFGELFF